The 19 T cell receptor beta chains in this list originate from one sample, sequenced in a study of blood T cells in healthy people across ages. A J-beta primer mix and a sample-barcoded 5' primer were used in a second PCR of roughly 7 to 12 cycles. Using its own MiXCR run on the 5' RACE reads, TCRdb lists one record per CDR3 protein. Seen here are 1,800,000 or so distinct CDR3 sequences, about 39% observed once, and the top ten hold more than 20%. Sequencing used blood. These receptors all come from a human donor in good health.

This clonotype was counted between two and nine times. The chain combines TRBV4-2 with TRBJ2-7, with D hard to call. The V end was cut by 4 bases, the J end by 2 bases, with 12 bases between. Germline CDR1 and CDR2: LGHNA and YNFKEQ. The CDR3 totals 14 residues. The CDR3 here is CASSRGRNAYEQYF. CDR3 nucleotide sequence: TGTGCCAGCAGCCGCGGACGGAATGCCTACGAGCAGTACTTC.

Concerning this clonotype itself: A junction end diverges from the germline sequence, so it may reflect a read error. The chain has TRBV4-1 and TRBJ2-1; a weak D match, TRBD2 (6 bases). Germline loops: CDR1 MGHRA, CDR2 YSYEKL. The CDR3 is made up of 13 amino acids. The CDR3 spells CASSQDGGNEQFF. DNA for the CDR3: TGTGCCAGCAGCCAGGACGGGGGTAATGAGCAGTTCTTC.

This clonotype was seen a handful of times. J is TRBJ1-2 and V is TRBV20-1, with no clear D. Trimming took off 5 bases at V and 4 bases at J, with 11 bases between the two ends. This CDR3 is built from 12 residues. Germline CDR1 reads DFQATT; CDR2 reads SNEGSKA (reference sequence). The CDR3 DNA is TGCAGTGCTTCCCGAGAGGTCTATGGCTACACCTTC. Translation gives CSASREVYGYTF.

The CDR3 sequence: CASSYNPSGVAYEQYF. The DNA for the CDR3 is TGTGCCAGCAGTTACAATCCTAGCGGGGTGGCCTACGAGCAGTACTTC. The chain has TRBV6-2 or TRBV6-3 and TRBJ2-7; TRBD2 aligns across 9 bases. The junction had 7 bases not matched to a gene; V was cut back by 2 bases and J by 2 bases. From germline, CDR1 is MNHEY and CDR2 SVGEGT. This CDR3 region has 16 residues.

The CDR3 reads CSVDDWDYNEQFF. The CDR3 DNA follows: TGCAGCGTTGATGATTGGGACTACAATGAGCAGTTCTTC. V gene TRBV29-1 combines with J gene TRBJ2-1; D uncertain. The CDR3 has 13 amino acids. V lost 3 bases and J 3 bases, leaving 9 bases between the germline ends. Germline V CDR1 and CDR2: SQVTM, ANQGSEA.

As regards this clonotype: This clone may be a read error of a much larger clone one base away. J is TRBJ2-4 and V is TRBV29-1; D unresolved. The J call may be wrong; the DNA end is better matched by TRBJ2-7. There are 13 residues in the CDR3. The germline CDR1 and CDR2 sequences are SQVTM and ANQGSEA. As DNA, the CDR3 is TGCAGCGTTGAAGTGGCAGCAAACTACGAGCAGTACTTC. Its protein product is CSVEVAANYEQYF.

V is TRBV7-3 and J is TRBJ2-5; the D is unclear. CDR1 SGHTA and CDR2 FQGTGA come from the germline V gene. This CDR3 contains 13 residues. The ends were cut back, 5 bases at V and 1 base at J, with 8 bases in the middle. The CDR3 spells CASSIQPQETQYF. CDR3 DNA sequence: TGTGCCAGCAGCATACAGCCCCAAGAGACCCAGTACTTC.

CDR3 sequence reads: CATKGVAENYGYTF. CDR3 DNA: TGTGCCACCAAGGGAGTTGCGGAGAACTATGGCTACACCTTC. The chain uses TRBV6-2 or TRBV6-3 and TRBJ1-2; D call uncertain. The germline V and J ends were trimmed by 10 bases and 2 bases, with 17 bases remaining between them. The CDR3 consists of 14 residues. Germline CDR1 and CDR2: MNHEY and SVGEGT.

In this sample, this clonotype turned up many times. The rearrangement joins TRBV7-2 to TRBJ2-1; a possible D gene is TRBD2 (6 bases). V was trimmed by 6 bases and J by 5 bases, leaving 11 bases between them. This CDR3 contains 13 residues. CDR1 and CDR2 (germline): SGHTA, FQGNSA. CDR3 bases: TGTGCCAGCAGTTTCGGCGGGGACAATGAGCAGTTCTTC. It encodes CASSFGGDNEQFF.

With respect to this clonotype: Given the absence of the conserved phenylalanine or tryptophan at the CDR3 end, a read error is likely. Here the CDR3 reads CATSSLRQDSKNIQYY. Here the CDR3 DNA reads TGTGCCACCAGCTCCTTACGGCAGGATTCCAAAAACATTCAGTACTAC. The chain has TRBV15 and TRBJ2-4, with D unclear. Germline values: CDR1 LNHNV, CDR2 YYDKDF (reference sequence). The CDR3 is made up of 16 amino acids. The V end lost 5 bases, the J end lost 2 bases, and 16 bases lay between the germline ends.

This clonotype was seen a handful of times. The chain uses TRBV7-9 and TRBJ2-1, with D possibly matching TRBD2 (6 bases). CDR1 is SEHNR and CDR2 is FQNEAQ in the germline V gene (reference sequence). This CDR3 comprises 15 residues. V dropped 11 bases and J dropped 1 base, with 18 bases sitting between them. CDR3 in DNA: TGTGCCTGCAAAGGGCGGGGTAGTTCCTACAATGAGCAGTTCTTC. Encoded protein: CACKGRGSSYNEQFF.

The sample holds a few counts of this clonotype. This rearrangement joins TRBV3-1 to TRBJ1-5; D is unclear. CDR1 and CDR2 (germline): LGHDT, YNNKEL (reference sequence). Trimming stripped 7 bases from V and 6 bases from J, with 13 bases between. The CDR3 consists of 13 residues. The CDR3 sequence: CASTQGQSQPQHF. CDR3 DNA sequence: TGTGCCAGCACACAAGGCCAAAGTCAGCCCCAGCATTTT.

This clonotype was detected a few times. V is TRBV27 and J is TRBJ1-5, with 7 positions matching TRBD1. From germline, CDR1 is MNHEY and CDR2 SMNVEV (reference sequence). This CDR3 has 17 residues. V shed 0 bases, J shed 0 bases, and the junction held 5 bases outside the gene matches. CDR3 residues: CASSLSRDRDSNQPQHF. The CDR3 coding sequence is TGTGCCAGCAGTTTATCGCGGGACAGAGATAGCAATCAGCCCCAGCATTTT.

This clonotype was recorded a few times. The chain combines TRBV4-3 with TRBJ1-6; no reliable D call. The CDR3 extends over 13 amino acids. The germline CDR1 and CDR2 sequences are LGHNA and YSLEER. V was trimmed by 1 base and J by 4 bases, leaving 2 bases between them. As DNA, the CDR3 is TGCGCCAGCAGCCAAGTTTATAATTCACCCCTCCACTTT. It encodes CASSQVYNSPLHF.

This clonotype turned up a few times. The V gene is TRBV20-1, the J gene TRBJ2-5; D may be TRBD1 (6 bases). This CDR3 contains 13 residues. Germline lookup yields CDR1 DFQATT and CDR2 SNEGSKA (reference sequence). Between the trimmed V and J ends, which lost 2 bases and 5 bases, there was a span of 12 bases. The chain's CDR3 is CSARQQGRETQYF. CDR3 coding DNA: TGCAGTGCTAGACAACAGGGAAGGGAGACCCAGTACTTC.

The table lists this clonotype with a few counts. CDR3 coding DNA: TGTGCCATCACCCCAGGGGGTGAGCAGTTCTTC. Protein: CAITPGGEQFF. V and J are TRBV10-3 and TRBJ2-1; 7 bases align to TRBD1. The CDR3 is made up of 11 amino acids. Germline V gene data show CDR1 as ENHRY and CDR2 as SYGVKD. The V segment lost 7 bases and the J segment 9 bases; nucleotides outside the gene matches: 3.

The gene calls are TRBV7-2 and TRBJ2-3, with D possibly TRBD2 on 5 matching bases. V was shortened by 5 bases and J by 0 bases, with 15 bases between the two germline ends. Germline V CDR1 and CDR2: SGHTA, FQGNSA. The CDR3 runs 16 residues. The chain's CDR3 is CASSRSLASSTDTQYF. CDR3 coding DNA: TGTGCCAGCAGCCGGTCTCTAGCTTCTAGCACAGATACGCAGTATTTT.

This clonotype has just a few counts. The genes are TRBV7-2 and TRBJ2-5; D may match TRBD1 or TRBD2 (5 bases each). The germline gives CDR1 SGHTA, CDR2 FQGNSA. The CDR3 has 15 amino acids. V lost 5 bases and J lost 4, with 17 bases in between. Here the CDR3 DNA reads TGTGCCAGCAGCGGCTCCGGGACGCCCGCAGAGACCCAGTACTTC. It codes for CASSGSGTPAETQYF. Together with reference TRBV7-2 and TRBJ2-5, the CDR3 gives the full variable domain: GAGVSQSPSNKVTEKGKDVELRCDPISGHTALYWYRQSLGQGLEFLIYFQGNSAPDKSGLPSDRFSAERTGGSVSTLTIQRTQQEDSAVYLCASSGSGTPAETQYFGPGTRLLVL.

The rearrangement links TRBV10-3 to TRBJ1-1, with 8 nucleotides matching TRBD1. V lost 10 bases to trimming and J lost 0 bases; unmatched junction nucleotides: 16. CDR1 and CDR2 (germline): ENHRY, SYGVKD. The CDR3 has 17 amino acids. The CDR3 bases are TGTGCCACCTTAAGCCCTAGACAGGGGACCATGAACACTGAAGCTTTCTTT. Translating it yields CATLSPRQGTMNTEAFF.